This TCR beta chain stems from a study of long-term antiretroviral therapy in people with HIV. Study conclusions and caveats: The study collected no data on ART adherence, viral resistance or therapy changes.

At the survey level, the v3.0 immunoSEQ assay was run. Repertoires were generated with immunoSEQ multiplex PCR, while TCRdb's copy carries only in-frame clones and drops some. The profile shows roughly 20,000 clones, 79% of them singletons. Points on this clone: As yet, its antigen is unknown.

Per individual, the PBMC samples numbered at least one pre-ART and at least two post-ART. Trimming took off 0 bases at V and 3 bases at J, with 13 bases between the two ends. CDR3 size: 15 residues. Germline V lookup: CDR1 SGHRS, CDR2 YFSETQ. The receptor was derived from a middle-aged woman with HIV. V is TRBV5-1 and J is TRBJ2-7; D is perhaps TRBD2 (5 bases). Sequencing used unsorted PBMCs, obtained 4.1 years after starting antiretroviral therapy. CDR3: CASSLVRAPDYEQYF. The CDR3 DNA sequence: TGCGCCAGCAGCTTGGTGAGGGCTCCAGACTACGAGCAGTACTTC.